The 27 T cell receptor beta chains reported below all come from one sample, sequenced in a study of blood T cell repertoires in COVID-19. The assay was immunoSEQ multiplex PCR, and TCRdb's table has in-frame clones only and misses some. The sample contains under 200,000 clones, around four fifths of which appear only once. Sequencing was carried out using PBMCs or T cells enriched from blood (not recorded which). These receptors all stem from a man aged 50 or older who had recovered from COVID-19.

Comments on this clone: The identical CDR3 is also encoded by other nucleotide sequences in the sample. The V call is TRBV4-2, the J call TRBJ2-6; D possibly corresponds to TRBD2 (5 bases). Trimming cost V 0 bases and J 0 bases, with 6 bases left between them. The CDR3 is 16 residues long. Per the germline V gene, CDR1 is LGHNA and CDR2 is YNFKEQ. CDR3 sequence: CASSQEGSSGANVLTF. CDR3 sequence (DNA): TGTGCCAGCAGCCAAGAAGGGAGCTCTGGGGCCAACGTCCTGACTTTC.

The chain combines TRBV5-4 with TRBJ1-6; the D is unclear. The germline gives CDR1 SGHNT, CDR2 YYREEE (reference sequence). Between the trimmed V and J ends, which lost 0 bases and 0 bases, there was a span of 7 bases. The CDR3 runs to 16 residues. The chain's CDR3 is CASSLDGSSYNSPLHF. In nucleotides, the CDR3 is TGTGCCAGCAGCTTGGACGGGAGCTCCTATAATTCACCCCTCCACTTT. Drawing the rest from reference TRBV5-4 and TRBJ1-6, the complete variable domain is ETGVTQSPTHLIKTRGQQVTLRCSSQSGHNTVSWYQQALGQGPQFIFQYYREEENGRGNFPPRFSGLQFPNYSSELNVNALELDDSALYLCASSLDGSSYNSPLHFGNGTRLTVT.

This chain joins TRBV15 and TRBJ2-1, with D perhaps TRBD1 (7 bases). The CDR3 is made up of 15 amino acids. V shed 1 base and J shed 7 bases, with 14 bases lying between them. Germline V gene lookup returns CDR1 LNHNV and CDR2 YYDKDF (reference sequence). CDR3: CATSRVGGQWNEQFF. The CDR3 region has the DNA TGTGCCACCAGCAGAGTCGGGGGACAGTGGAATGAGCAGTTCTTC.

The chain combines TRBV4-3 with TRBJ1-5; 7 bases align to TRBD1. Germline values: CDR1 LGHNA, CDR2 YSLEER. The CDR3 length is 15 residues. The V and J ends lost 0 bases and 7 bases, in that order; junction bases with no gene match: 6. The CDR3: CASSQERGRGQPQHF. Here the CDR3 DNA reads TGCGCCAGCAGCCAAGAGAGGGGGCGAGGGCAGCCCCAGCATTTT.

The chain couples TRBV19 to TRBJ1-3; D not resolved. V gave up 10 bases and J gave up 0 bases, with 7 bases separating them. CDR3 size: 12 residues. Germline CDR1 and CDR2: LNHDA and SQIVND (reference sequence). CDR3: CATSPSGNTIYF. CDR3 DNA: TGTGCCACCTCTCCCTCTGGAAACACCATATATTTT. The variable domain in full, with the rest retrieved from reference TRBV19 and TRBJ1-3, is DGGITQSPKYLFRKEGQNVTLSCEQNLNHDAMYWYRQDPGQGLRLIYYSQIVNDFQKGDIAEGYSVSREKKESFPLTVTSAQKNPTAFYLCATSPSGNTIYFGEGSWLTVV.

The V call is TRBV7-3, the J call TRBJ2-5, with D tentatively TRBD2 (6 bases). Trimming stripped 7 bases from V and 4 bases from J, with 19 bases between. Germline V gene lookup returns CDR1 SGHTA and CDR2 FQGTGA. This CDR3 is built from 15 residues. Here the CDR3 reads CASTPTGVRGETQYF. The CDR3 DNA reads TGTGCCAGCACCCCAACCGGGGTGCGGGGAGAGACCCAGTACTTC.

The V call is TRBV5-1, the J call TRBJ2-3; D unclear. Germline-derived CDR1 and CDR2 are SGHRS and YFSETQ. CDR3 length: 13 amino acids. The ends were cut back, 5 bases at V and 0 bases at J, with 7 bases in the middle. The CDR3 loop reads CASSSTSTDTQYF. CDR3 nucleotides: TGCGCCAGCAGTTCGACTAGCACAGATACGCAGTATTTT. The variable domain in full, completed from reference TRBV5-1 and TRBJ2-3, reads KAGVTQTPRYLIKTRGQQVTLSCSPISGHRSVSWYQQTPGQGLQFLFEYFSETQRNKGNFPGRFSGRQFSNSRSEMNVSTLELGDSALYLCASSSTSTDTQYFGPGTRLTVL.

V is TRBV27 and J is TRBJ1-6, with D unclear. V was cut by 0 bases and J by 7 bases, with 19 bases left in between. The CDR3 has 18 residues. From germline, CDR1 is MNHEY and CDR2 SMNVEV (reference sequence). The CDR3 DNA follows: TGTGCCAGCAGTTTATCGAAGGTTGCGGGAAGGGCCAATTCACCCCTCCACTTT. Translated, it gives CASSLSKVAGRANSPLHF.

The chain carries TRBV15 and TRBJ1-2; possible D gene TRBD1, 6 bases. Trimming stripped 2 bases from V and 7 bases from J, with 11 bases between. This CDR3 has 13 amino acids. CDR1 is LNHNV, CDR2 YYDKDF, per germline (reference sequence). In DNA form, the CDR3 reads TGTGCCACCAGCAGACTGACAGGTAGTGGCTACACCTTC. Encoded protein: CATSRLTGSGYTF. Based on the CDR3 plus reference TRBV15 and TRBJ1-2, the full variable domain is DAMVIQNPRYQVTQFGKPVTLSCSQTLNHNVMYWYQQKSSQAPKLLFHYYDKDFNNEADTPDNFQSRRPNTSFCFLDIRSPGLGDTAMYLCATSRLTGSGYTFGSGTRLTVV.

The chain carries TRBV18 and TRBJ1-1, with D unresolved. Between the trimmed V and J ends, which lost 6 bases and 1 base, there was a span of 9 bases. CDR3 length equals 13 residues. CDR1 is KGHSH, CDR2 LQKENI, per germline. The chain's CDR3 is CASSPSGNTEAFF. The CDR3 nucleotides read TGTGCCAGCTCTCCGAGTGGGAACACTGAAGCTTTCTTT.

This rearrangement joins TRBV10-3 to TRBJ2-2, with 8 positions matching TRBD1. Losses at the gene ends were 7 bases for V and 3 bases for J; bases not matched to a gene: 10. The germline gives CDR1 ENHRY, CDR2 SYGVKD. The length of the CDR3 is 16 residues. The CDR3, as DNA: TGTGCCATCATGGCACAGGGGGTGATTGACACCGGGGAGCTGTTTTTT. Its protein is CAIMAQGVIDTGELFF.

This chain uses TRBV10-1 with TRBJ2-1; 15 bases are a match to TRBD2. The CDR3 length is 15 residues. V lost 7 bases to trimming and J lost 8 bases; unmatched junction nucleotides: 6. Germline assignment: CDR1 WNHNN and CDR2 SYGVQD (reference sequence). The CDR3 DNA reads TGCGCCAGCAATAGGACTAGCGGGGGGGCCCATGAGCAGTTCTTC. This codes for CASNRTSGGAHEQFF.

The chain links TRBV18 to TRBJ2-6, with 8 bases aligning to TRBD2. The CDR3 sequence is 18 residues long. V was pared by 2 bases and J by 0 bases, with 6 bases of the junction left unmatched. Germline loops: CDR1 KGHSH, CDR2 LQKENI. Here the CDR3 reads CASSPVTGGYSGANVLTF. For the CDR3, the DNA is TGTGCCAGCTCACCAGTAACGGGGGGGTACTCTGGGGCCAACGTCCTGACTTTC. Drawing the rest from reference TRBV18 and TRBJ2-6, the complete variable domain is NAGVMQNPRHLVRRRGQEARLRCSPMKGHSHVYWYRQLPEEGLKFMVYLQKENIIDESGMPKERFSAEFPKEGPSILRIQQVVRGDSAAYFCASSPVTGGYSGANVLTFGAGSRLTVL.

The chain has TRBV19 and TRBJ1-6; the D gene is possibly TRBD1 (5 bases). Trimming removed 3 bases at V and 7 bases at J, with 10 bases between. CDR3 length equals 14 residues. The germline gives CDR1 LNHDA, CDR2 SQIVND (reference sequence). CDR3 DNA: TGTGCCAGTAGTATGCGGGGGGAGAATTCACCCCTCCACTTT. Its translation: CASSMRGENSPLHF.

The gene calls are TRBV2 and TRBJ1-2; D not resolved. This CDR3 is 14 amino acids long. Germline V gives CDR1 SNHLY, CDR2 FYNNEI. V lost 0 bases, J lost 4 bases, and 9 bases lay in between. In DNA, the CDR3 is TGTGCCAGCAGTGAAGCGCCAGGCCCCTATGGCTACACCTTC. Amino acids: CASSEAPGPYGYTF.

CDR3 in amino acids: CASSVRTLGSYNEQFF. CDR3 nucleotides: TGTGCCAGCAGCGTCCGGACTCTCGGCTCCTACAATGAGCAGTTCTTC. The chain uses TRBV3-1 (or the pseudogene TRBV3-2) and TRBJ2-1, with D possibly being TRBD2 (5 bases). CDR1 is LGHDT, CDR2 YNNKEL, per germline (reference sequence). Trimming pared 5 bases from V and 0 bases from J, leaving 14 bases between. The CDR3 sequence is 16 residues long.

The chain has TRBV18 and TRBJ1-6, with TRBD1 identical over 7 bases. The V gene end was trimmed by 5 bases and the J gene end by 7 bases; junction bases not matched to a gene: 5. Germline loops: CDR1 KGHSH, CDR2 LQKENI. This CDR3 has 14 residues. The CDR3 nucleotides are TGTGCCAGCTCATCCCAGGGGGACAATTCACCCCTCCACTTT. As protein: CASSSQGDNSPLHF. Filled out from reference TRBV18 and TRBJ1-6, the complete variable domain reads NAGVMQNPRHLVRRRGQEARLRCSPMKGHSHVYWYRQLPEEGLKFMVYLQKENIIDESGMPKERFSAEFPKEGPSILRIQQVVRGDSAAYFCASSSQGDNSPLHFGNGTRLTVT.

The CDR3 is CARQPNTGELFF. DNA for the CDR3: TGTGCCAGACAGCCGAACACCGGGGAGCTGTTTTTT. The V call is TRBV7-3, the J call TRBJ2-2; D uncertain. Trimming took off 9 bases at V and 0 bases at J, with 5 bases between the two ends. CDR3 size: 12 residues. Germline assignment: CDR1 SGHTA and CDR2 FQGTGA.

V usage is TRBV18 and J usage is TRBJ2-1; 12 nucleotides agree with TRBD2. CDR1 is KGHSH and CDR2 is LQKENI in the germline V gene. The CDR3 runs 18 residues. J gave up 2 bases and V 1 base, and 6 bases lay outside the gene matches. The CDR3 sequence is CASSPRALAGGTYNEQFF. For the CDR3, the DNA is TGTGCCAGCTCACCACGAGCTCTAGCGGGGGGGACCTACAATGAGCAGTTCTTC.

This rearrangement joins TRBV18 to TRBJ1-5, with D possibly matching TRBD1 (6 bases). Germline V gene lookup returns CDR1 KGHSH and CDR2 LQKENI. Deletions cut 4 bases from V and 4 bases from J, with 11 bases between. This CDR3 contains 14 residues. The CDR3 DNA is TGTGCCAGCTCACGGACAGACCAGAATCAGCCCCAGCATTTT. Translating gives CASSRTDQNQPQHF. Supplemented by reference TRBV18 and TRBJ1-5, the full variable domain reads NAGVMQNPRHLVRRRGQEARLRCSPMKGHSHVYWYRQLPEEGLKFMVYLQKENIIDESGMPKERFSAEFPKEGPSILRIQQVVRGDSAAYFCASSRTDQNQPQHFGDGTRLSIL.

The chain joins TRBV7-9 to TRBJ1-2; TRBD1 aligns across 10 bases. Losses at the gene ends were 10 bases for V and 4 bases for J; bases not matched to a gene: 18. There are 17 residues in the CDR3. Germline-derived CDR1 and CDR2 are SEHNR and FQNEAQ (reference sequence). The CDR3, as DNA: TGTGCCACCGGTCCGCTGGGACAGGGGCGATTATTCTATGGCTACACCTTC. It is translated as CATGPLGQGRLFYGYTF.

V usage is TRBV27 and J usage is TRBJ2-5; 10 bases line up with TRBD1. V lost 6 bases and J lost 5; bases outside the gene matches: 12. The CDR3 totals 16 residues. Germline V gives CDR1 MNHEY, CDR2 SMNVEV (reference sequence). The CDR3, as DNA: TGTGCCAGCAGCCTCGGGGACAGGGGAAGTCTTGAGACCCAGTACTTC. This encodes CASSLGDRGSLETQYF.

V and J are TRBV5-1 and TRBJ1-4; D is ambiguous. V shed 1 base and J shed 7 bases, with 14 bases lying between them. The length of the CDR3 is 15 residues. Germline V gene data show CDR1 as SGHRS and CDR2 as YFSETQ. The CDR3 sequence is CASSLSAGAGEKLFF. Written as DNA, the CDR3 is TGCGCCAGCAGCTTGTCTGCAGGTGCAGGTGAAAAACTGTTTTTT.

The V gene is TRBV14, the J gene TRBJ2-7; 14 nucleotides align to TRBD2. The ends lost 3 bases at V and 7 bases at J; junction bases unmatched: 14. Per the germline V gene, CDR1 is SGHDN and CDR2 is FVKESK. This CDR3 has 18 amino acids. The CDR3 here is CASSQWTSGGRHPSEQYF. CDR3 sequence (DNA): TGTGCCAGCAGCCAGTGGACTAGCGGGGGGCGCCATCCTTCAGAGCAGTACTTC.

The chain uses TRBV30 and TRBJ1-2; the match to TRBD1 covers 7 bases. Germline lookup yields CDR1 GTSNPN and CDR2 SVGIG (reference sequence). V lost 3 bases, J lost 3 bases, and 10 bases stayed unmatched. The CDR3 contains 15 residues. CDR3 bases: TGTGCCTGGAGGATAGTGACAGGGAACGACTATGGCTACACCTTC. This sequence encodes CAWRIVTGNDYGYTF.

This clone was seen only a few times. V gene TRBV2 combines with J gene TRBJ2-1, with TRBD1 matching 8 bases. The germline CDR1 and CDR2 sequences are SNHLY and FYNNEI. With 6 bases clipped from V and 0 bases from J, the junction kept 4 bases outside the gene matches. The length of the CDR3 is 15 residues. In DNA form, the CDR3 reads TGTGCCAGCAGATTCGGACAGGGCTCCTACAATGAGCAGTTCTTC. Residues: CASRFGQGSYNEQFF.

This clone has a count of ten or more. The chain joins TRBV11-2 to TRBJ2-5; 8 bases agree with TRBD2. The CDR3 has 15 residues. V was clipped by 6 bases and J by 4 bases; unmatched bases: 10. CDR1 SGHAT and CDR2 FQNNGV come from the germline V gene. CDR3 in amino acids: CASRIGVAGRETQYF. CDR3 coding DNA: TGTGCCAGCAGGATAGGAGTAGCGGGGAGAGAGACCCAGTACTTC. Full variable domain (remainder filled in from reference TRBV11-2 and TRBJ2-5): EAGVAQSPRYKIIEKRQSVAFWCNPISGHATLYWYQQILGQGPKLLIQFQNNGVVDDSQLPKDRFSAERLKGVDSTLKIQPAKLEDSAVYLCASRIGVAGRETQYFGPGTRLLVL.